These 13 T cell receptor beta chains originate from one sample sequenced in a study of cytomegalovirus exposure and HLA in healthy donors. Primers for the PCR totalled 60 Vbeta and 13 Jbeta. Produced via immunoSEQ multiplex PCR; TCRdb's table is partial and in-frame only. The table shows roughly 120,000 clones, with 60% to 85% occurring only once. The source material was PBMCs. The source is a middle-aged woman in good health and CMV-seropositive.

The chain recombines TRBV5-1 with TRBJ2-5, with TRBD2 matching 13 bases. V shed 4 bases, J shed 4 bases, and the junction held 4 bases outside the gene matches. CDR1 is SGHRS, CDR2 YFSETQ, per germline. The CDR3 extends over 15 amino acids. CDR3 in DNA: TGCGCCAGCAGCACTCGGACTAGCGGGGGAGAGACCCAGTACTTC. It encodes CASSTRTSGGETQYF. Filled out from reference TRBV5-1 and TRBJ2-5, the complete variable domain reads KAGVTQTPRYLIKTRGQQVTLSCSPISGHRSVSWYQQTPGQGLQFLFEYFSETQRNKGNFPGRFSGRQFSNSRSEMNVSTLELGDSALYLCASSTRTSGGETQYFGPGTRLLVL.

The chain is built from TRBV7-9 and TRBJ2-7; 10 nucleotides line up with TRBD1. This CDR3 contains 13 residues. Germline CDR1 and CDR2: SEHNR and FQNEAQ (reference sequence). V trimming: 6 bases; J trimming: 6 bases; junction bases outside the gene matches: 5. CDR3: CASRKTGGGEQYF. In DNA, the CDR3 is TGTGCCAGCAGGAAGACAGGGGGCGGCGAGCAGTACTTC.

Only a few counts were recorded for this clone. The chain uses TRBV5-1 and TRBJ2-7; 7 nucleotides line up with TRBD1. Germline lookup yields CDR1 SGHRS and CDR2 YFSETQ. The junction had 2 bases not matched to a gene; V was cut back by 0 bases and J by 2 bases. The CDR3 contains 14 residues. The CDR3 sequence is CASSLGQGPYEQYF. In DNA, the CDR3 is TGCGCCAGCAGCTTGGGACAGGGCCCCTACGAGCAGTACTTC.

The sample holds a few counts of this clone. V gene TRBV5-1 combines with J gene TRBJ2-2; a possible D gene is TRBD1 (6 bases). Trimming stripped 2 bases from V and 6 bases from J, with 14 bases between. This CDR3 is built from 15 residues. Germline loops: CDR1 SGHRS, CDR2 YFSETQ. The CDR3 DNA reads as TGCGCCAGCAGCTTCGGGGCAGGGGCCCCCGGGGAGCTGTTTTTT. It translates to CASSFGAGAPGELFF. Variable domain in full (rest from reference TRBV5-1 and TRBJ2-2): KAGVTQTPRYLIKTRGQQVTLSCSPISGHRSVSWYQQTPGQGLQFLFEYFSETQRNKGNFPGRFSGRQFSNSRSEMNVSTLELGDSALYLCASSFGAGAPGELFFGEGSRLTVL.

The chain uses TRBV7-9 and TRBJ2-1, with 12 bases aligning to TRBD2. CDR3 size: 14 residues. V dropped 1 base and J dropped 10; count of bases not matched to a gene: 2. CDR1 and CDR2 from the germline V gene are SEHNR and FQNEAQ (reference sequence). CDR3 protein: CASSLGLAGEEQFF. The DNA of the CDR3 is TGTGCCAGCAGCTTAGGACTAGCGGGAGAGGAGCAGTTCTTC.

CDR3 in amino acids: CASSLRDVTDTQYF. CDR3 DNA sequence: TGTGCCAGCAGCCTCAGGGATGTAACAGATACGCAGTATTTT. This chain links TRBV6-1 with TRBJ2-3, with D possibly being TRBD1 (5 bases). This CDR3 region has 14 residues. The ends were cut back, 6 bases at V and 3 bases at J, with 13 bases in the middle. Germline CDR1 MNHNS, CDR2 SASEGT.

The CDR3 sequence: CASSGQGQVYGYTF. The CDR3 nucleotides are TGTGCCAGCAGCGGCCAAGGACAGGTTTATGGCTACACCTTC. This chain joins TRBV13 and TRBJ1-2, with TRBD1 identical over 7 bases. CDR3 length: 14 amino acids. The V and J ends lost 5 bases and 5 bases, in that order; junction bases with no gene match: 8. Germline lookup yields CDR1 PRHDT and CDR2 FYEKMQ (reference sequence).

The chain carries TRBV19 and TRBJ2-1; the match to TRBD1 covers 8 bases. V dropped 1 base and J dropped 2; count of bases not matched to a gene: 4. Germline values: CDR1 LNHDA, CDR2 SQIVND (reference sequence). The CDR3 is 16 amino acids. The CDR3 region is CASSIGAGGAYNEQFF. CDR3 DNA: TGTGCCAGTAGTATAGGCGCAGGGGGCGCCTACAATGAGCAGTTCTTC.

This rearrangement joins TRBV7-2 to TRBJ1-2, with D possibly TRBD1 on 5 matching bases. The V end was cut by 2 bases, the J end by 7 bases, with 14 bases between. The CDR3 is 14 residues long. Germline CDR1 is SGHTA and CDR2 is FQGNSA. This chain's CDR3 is CASSLNPGRGGYTF. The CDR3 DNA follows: TGTGCCAGCAGCTTAAATCCAGGGCGGGGTGGCTACACCTTC.

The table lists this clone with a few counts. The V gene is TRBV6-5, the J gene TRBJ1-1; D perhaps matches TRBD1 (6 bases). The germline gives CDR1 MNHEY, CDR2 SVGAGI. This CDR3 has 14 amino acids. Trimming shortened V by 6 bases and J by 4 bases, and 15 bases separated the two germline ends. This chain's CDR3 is CASSYRQVGTEAFF. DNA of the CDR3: TGTGCCAGCAGCTATCGACAGGTGGGCACTGAAGCTTTCTTT.

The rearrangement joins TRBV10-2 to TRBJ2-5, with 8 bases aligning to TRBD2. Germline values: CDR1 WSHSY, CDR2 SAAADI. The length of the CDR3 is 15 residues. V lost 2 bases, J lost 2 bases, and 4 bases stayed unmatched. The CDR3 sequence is CASSEASGWQETQYF. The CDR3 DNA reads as TGCGCCAGCAGTGAGGCTAGCGGGTGGCAAGAGACCCAGTACTTC.

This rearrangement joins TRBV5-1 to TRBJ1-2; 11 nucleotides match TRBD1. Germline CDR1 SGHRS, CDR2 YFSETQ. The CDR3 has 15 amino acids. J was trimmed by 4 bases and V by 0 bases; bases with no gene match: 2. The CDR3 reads CASSLEGTGGYGYTF. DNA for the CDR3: TGCGCCAGCAGCTTGGAGGGGACAGGGGGCTATGGCTACACCTTC.

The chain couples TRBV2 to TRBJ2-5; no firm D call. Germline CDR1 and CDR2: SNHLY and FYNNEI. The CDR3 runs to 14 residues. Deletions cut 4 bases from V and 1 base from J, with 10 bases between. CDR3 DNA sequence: TGTGCCAGCAGTGTTTACGGTGCCCAAGAGACCCAGTACTTC. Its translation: CASSVYGAQETQYF.